The 15 T cell receptor beta chains below were found in one sample sequenced in a study of spatial heterogeneity in lung cancer. MiXCR was run by TCRdb on the 5' RACE reads, yielding one entry per CDR3 protein. The sample holds 110,000 or so distinct CDR3 sequences, 10% to 12% seen once. The sample's time point: blood at routine non-recurrence follow-up after resection. The sample consisted of PBMCs, taken at follow-up. The receptor set was obtained from a female donor with early-stage non-small cell lung cancer.

V gene TRBV9 combines with J gene TRBJ2-6, with D unresolved. V shed 0 bases and J shed 1 base, with 5 bases lying between them. The CDR3 extends over 15 amino acids. Germline V gene lookup returns CDR1 SGDLS and CDR2 YYNGEE. This chain's CDR3 is CASSVGISGANVLTF. The DNA for the CDR3 is TGTGCCAGCAGCGTAGGGATTTCTGGGGCCAACGTCCTGACTTTC.

In its sample, this clonotype was seen a few times. The chain is built from TRBV12-3 or TRBV12-4 and TRBJ2-5, with 11 bases fitting TRBD2. V lost 6 bases to trimming and J lost 3 bases; unmatched junction nucleotides: 9. The CDR3 loop spans 16 amino acids. The CDR3 sequence: CASSGGVTSGKETQYF. CDR3 sequence (DNA): TGTGCCAGCAGCGGTGGGGTGACTAGCGGGAAAGAGACCCAGTACTTC.

The chain uses TRBV20-1 and TRBJ2-3; D unresolved. This CDR3 comprises 13 residues. V lost 3 bases and J 7 bases, leaving 14 bases between the germline ends. Germline loops: CDR1 DFQATT, CDR2 SNEGSKA (reference sequence). The CDR3 protein is CSARKSGQNTQYF. CDR3 bases: TGCAGTGCTAGGAAGAGTGGTCAAAATACGCAGTATTTT.

This clonotype has only a few counts. The rearrangement joins TRBV29-1 to TRBJ1-3; D ambiguous. The CDR3 spans 12 residues. Trimming removed 5 bases from V and 2 bases from J, with 7 bases in between. The germline CDR1 and CDR2 sequences are SQVTM and ANQGSEA. The CDR3 spells CSVSRAGNTIYF. The CDR3 DNA is TGCAGCGTTTCAAGGGCTGGAAACACCATATATTTT.

This clonotype has a handful of counts. The CDR3 reads CASKTGQNTEAFF. The CDR3 DNA is TGTGCCAGCAAGACAGGCCAGAACACTGAAGCTTTCTTT. The J gene is TRBJ1-1, the V gene TRBV18, with a possible D match to TRBD1 (6 bases). The V gene lost 8 bases and the J gene lost 1 base, with 11 bases spanning the gap. The CDR3 is 13 amino acids. CDR1 and CDR2 from the germline V gene are KGHSH and LQKENI.

In this sample, this clonotype turned up a few times. The rearrangement links TRBV2 to TRBJ1-2; D possibly corresponds to TRBD1 (5 bases). The length of the CDR3 is 14 residues. Germline values: CDR1 SNHLY, CDR2 FYNNEI. The ends were cut back, 7 bases at V and 4 bases at J, with 16 bases in the middle. CDR3 sequence: CASTEEGEGYGYTF. The DNA for the CDR3 is TGTGCCAGCACCGAGGAAGGGGAGGGCTATGGCTACACCTTC.

This clonotype was seen at least ten times. As DNA, the CDR3 is TGTGCCAGCGGTAGGGCGGGGGAGTACTTC. It translates to CASGRAGEYF. V gene TRBV6-2 or TRBV6-3 combines with J gene TRBJ2-5; TRBD2 matches 7 bases. Germline V gene lookup returns CDR1 MNHEY and CDR2 SVGEGT. There are 10 residues in the CDR3. V lost 8 bases and J lost 12; bases outside the gene matches: 6.

CDR3 in amino acids: CASSLVKTGQETQYF. The CDR3 DNA reads as TGTGCCAGCAGCTTAGTTAAAACGGGACAAGAGACCCAGTACTTC. The chain recombines TRBV7-3 with TRBJ2-5; weak D call: TRBD2 (5 bases). The CDR3 extends over 15 amino acids. V was pared by 2 bases and J by 2 bases, with 12 bases between. Germline V lookup: CDR1 SGHTA, CDR2 FQGTGA.

V usage is TRBV28 and J usage is TRBJ1-2; D gene unclear. The CDR3 runs 12 residues. CDR1 and CDR2 (germline): MDHEN, SYDVKM. V lost 5 bases, J lost 0 bases, and 4 bases lay in between. The CDR3 bases are TGTGCCAGCAGTGATGCTAACTATGGCTACACCTTC. Translated, it gives CASSDANYGYTF.

This chain connects TRBV5-4 to TRBJ2-1; D call uncertain. The germline V and J ends were trimmed by 4 bases and 2 bases, with 16 bases remaining between them. Germline V gene sequence: CDR1 SGHNT, CDR2 YYREEE (reference sequence). The CDR3 totals 16 residues. The chain's CDR3 is CASSPGGQTAYNEQFF. The CDR3 nucleotides are TGTGCCAGCAGCCCTGGTGGGCAGACCGCCTACAATGAGCAGTTCTTC.

This clonotype has a handful of counts. The chain has TRBV7-8 and TRBJ1-4; 7 bases map to TRBD1. J lost 7 bases, V lost 5 bases, and 10 bases had no gene match. The germline V gene encodes CDR1 SGHVS and CDR2 FQNEAQ. The CDR3 is 15 amino acids. CDR3 amino acids: CASSPRGQTGEKLFF. The CDR3 nucleotides read TGTGCCAGCAGCCCAAGGGGACAGACGGGTGAAAAACTGTTTTTT.

The rearrangement joins TRBV11-2 to TRBJ2-1; 11 bases map to TRBD2. This CDR3 is built from 16 residues. Germline CDR1 is SGHAT and CDR2 is FQNNGV. V dropped 3 bases and J dropped 8; count of bases not matched to a gene: 9. The CDR3 bases are TGTGCCAGCAGCTTCCGCACTAGCGGGAGTCTGGATGAGCAGTTCTTC. As protein: CASSFRTSGSLDEQFF.

This clonotype was counted at least ten times. The chain employs TRBV6-2 or TRBV6-3 and TRBJ2-7; 8 bases match TRBD2. From germline, CDR1 is MNHEY and CDR2 SVGEGT. V was clipped by 5 bases and J by 7 bases; unmatched bases: 10. This CDR3 has 14 amino acids. CDR3 protein: CASSPDGTRREQYV. In DNA form, the CDR3 reads TGTGCCAGCAGTCCAGACGGGACTAGAAGGGAGCAGTACGTC.

This clonotype came up a few times. CDR3 residues: CASSLNWVAYNEQFF. Written as DNA, the CDR3 is TGTGCCAGCAGTTTAAACTGGGTCGCGTACAATGAGCAGTTCTTC. The chain employs TRBV28 and TRBJ2-1, with no clear D. CDR1 and CDR2 from the germline V gene are MDHEN and SYDVKM. Trimming pared 2 bases from V and 4 bases from J, leaving 12 bases between. This CDR3 contains 15 residues.

This clonotype showed up just a few times. The V call is TRBV28, the J call TRBJ2-5, with a weak D call TRBD1 (5 bases). The V gene lost 3 bases and the J gene lost 6 bases, with 11 bases spanning the gap. The CDR3 runs 13 residues. Germline V gene sequence: CDR1 MDHEN, CDR2 SYDVKM. CDR3 coding DNA: TGTGCCAGCAGTTTCCAGGGTTTGAAGACCCAGTACTTC. Amino acid sequence: CASSFQGLKTQYF. Supplemented by reference TRBV28 and TRBJ2-5, the full variable domain reads DVKVTQSSRYLVKRTGEKVFLECVQDMDHENMFWYRQDPGLGLRLIYFSYDVKMKEKGDIPEGYSVSREKKERFSLILESASTNQTSMYLCASSFQGLKTQYFGPGTRLLVL.